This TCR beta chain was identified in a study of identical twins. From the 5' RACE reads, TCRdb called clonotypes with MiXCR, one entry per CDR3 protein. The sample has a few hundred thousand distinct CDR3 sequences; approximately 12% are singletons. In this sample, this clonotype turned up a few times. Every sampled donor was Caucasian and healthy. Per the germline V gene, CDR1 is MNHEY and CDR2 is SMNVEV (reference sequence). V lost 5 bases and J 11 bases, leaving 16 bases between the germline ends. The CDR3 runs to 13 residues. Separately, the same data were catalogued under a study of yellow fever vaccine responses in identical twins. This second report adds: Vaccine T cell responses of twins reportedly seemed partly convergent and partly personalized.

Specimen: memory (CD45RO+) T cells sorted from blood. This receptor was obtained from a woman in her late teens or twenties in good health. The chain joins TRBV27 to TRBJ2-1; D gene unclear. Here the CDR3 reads CASSTPPVGQQFF. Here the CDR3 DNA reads TGTGCCAGCAGTACCCCCCCCGTTGGACAGCAGTTCTTC.